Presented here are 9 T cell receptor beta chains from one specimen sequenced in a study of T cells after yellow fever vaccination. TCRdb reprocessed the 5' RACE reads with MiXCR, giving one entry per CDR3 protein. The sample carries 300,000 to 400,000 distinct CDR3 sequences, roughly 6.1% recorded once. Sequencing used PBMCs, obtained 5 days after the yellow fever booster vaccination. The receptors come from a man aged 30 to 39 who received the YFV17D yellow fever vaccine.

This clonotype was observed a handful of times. As DNA, the CDR3 is TGCGCCAGCAGCTTGATATCCGGGGGCAGCACAGATACGCAGTATTTT. Translation: CASSLISGGSTDTQYF. This chain joins TRBV5-1 and TRBJ2-3; either TRBD1 or TRBD2 may supply D (6 bases each). The CDR3 has 16 residues. V was trimmed by 1 base and J by 0 bases, leaving 12 bases between them. CDR1 and CDR2 from the germline V gene are SGHRS and YFSETQ.

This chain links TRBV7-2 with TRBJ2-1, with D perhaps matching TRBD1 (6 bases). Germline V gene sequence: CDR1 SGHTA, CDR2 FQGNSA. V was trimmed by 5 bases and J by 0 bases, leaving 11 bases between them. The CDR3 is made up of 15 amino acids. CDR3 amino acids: CASSTGFGSYNEQFF. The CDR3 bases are TGTGCCAGCAGCACAGGGTTCGGCTCCTACAATGAGCAGTTCTTC.

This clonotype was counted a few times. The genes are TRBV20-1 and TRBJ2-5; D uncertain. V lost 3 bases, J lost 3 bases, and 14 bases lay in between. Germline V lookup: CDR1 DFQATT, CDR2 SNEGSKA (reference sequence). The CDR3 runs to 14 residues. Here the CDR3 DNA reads TGCAGTGCTAGCCTGCTCGGAGCTAAAGAGACCCAGTACTTC. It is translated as CSASLLGAKETQYF.

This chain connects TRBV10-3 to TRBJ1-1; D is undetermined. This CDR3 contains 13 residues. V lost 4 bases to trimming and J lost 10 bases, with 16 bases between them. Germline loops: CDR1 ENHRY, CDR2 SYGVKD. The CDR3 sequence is CAISGENSVGAFF. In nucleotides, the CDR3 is TGTGCCATCAGTGGAGAGAACAGCGTCGGAGCTTTCTTT.

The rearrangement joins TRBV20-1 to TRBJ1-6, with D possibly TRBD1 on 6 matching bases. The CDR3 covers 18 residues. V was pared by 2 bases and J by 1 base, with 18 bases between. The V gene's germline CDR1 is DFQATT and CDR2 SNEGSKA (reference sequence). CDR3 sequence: CSARNQHQTGSYNSPLHF. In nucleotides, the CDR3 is TGCAGTGCTAGAAACCAACACCAAACAGGGTCCTATAATTCACCCCTCCACTTT.

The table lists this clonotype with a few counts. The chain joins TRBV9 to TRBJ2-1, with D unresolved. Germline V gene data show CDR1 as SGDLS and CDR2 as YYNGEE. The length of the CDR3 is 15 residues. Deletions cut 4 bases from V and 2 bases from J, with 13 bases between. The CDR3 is CASSSGMAAYNEQFF. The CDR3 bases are TGTGCCAGCAGCTCAGGCATGGCGGCCTACAATGAGCAGTTCTTC.

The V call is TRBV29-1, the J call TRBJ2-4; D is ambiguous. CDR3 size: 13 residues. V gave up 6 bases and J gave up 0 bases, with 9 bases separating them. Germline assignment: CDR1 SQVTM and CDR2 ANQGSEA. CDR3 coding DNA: TGCAGCGTGGAGTCCATAGCCAAAAACATTCAGTACTTC. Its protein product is CSVESIAKNIQYF. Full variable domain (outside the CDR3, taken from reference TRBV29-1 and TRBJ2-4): SAVISQKPSRDICQRGTSLTIQCQVDSQVTMMFWYRQQPGQSLTLIATANQGSEATYESGFVIDKFPISRPNLTFSTLTVSNMSPEDSSIYLCSVESIAKNIQYFGAGTRLSVL.

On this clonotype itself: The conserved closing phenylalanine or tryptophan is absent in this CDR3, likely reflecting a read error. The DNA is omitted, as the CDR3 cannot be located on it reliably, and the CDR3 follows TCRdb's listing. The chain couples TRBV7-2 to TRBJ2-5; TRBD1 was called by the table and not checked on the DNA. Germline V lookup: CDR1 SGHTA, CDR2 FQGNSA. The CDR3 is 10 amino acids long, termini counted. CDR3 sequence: CASSLRSAPT.

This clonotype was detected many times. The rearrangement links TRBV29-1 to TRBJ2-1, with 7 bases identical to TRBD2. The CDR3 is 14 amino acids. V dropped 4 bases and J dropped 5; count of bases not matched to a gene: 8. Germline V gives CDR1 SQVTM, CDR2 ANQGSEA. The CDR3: CSVVWSSGDNEQFF. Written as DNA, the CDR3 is TGCAGCGTTGTTTGGTCTAGCGGTGACAATGAGCAGTTCTTC.